Presented here are 15 T cell receptor beta chains from one specimen sequenced in a study of shared clonotypes between healthy human individuals. Generated by immunoSEQ multiplex PCR, the TCRdb table keeps only in-frame clones and is missing some. The repertoire holds some 2,000,000 clones, with 95% as singletons. The sequenced sample was naive CD4+ T cells sorted from blood. As for subset: CD45RA+ positively selected. The receptors were gathered from a man younger than 35 in good health.

V is TRBV25-1 and J is TRBJ2-5, with 7 positions matching TRBD2. Germline V gene lookup returns CDR1 MGHDK and CDR2 SYGVNS. The CDR3 length is 14 residues. The ends lost 3 bases at V and 5 bases at J; junction bases unmatched: 6. Here the CDR3 DNA reads TGTGCCAGCAGTGATCGCGGGGGAGGGGAGACCCAGTACTTC. It codes for CASSDRGGGETQYF.

There are a few counts of this clone. The sample holds other DNA sequences that translate to the same CDR3. The V call is TRBV2, the J call TRBJ1-1, with TRBD1 identical over 9 bases. Looked up from germline, CDR1 is SNHLY and CDR2 is FYNNEI. The CDR3 is 14 residues long. Unmatched junction bases numbered 3, after V lost 7 bases and J lost 0 bases. The CDR3 loop is CASTGQGMNTEAFF. The DNA for the CDR3 is TGTGCCAGCACCGGACAGGGGATGAACACTGAAGCTTTCTTT. Full variable domain (rest looked up from reference TRBV2 and TRBJ1-1): EPEVTQTPSHQVTQMGQEVILRCVPISNHLYFYWYRQILGQKVEFLVSFYNNEISEKSEIFDDQFSVERPDGSNFTLKIRSTKLEDSAMYFCASTGQGMNTEAFFGQGTRLTVV.

The V and J genes are TRBV20-1 and TRBJ2-5; D is uncertain. CDR1 DFQATT and CDR2 SNEGSKA come from the germline V gene (reference sequence). With 5 bases removed from V and 2 bases from J, the gap between germline ends came to 6 bases. The CDR3 length is 11 residues. The chain's CDR3 is CSAQWQETQYF. The DNA for the CDR3 is TGCAGTGCTCAATGGCAAGAGACCCAGTACTTC.

V gene TRBV7-9 combines with J gene TRBJ2-5, with 10 positions matching TRBD2. Germline V gene data show CDR1 as SEHNR and CDR2 as FQNEAQ (reference sequence). The CDR3 extends over 14 amino acids. V was clipped by 6 bases and J by 4 bases; unmatched bases: 5. For the CDR3, the DNA is TGTGCCAGCAGAGAGCGGGGGGGCCTAGAGACCCAGTACTTC. This gives the protein CASRERGGLETQYF.

This chain uses TRBV5-8 with TRBJ1-6; D is ambiguous. CDR3 size: 15 residues. V lost 6 bases and J lost 6, with 16 bases in between. Germline V CDR1 and CDR2: SGHTS, YDEGEE. The CDR3 sequence: CASTLDFALNSPLHF. The CDR3 region has the DNA TGTGCCAGCACCCTAGATTTCGCCCTTAATTCACCCCTCCACTTT.

This chain connects TRBV11-2 to TRBJ2-2; TRBD1 agrees at 8 bases. The V gene's germline CDR1 is SGHAT and CDR2 FQNNGV. The CDR3 runs to 15 residues. The V segment lost 4 bases and the J segment 1 base; nucleotides outside the gene matches: 2. CDR3 protein: CASSSTGVNTGELFF. CDR3 nucleotide sequence: TGTGCCAGCAGCTCGACAGGGGTGAACACCGGGGAGCTGTTTTTT.

The chain links TRBV5-1 to TRBJ2-7; 9 positions agree with TRBD1. The germline V gene has CDR1 SGHRS and CDR2 YFSETQ. The CDR3 is 14 amino acids. J gave up 2 bases and V 6 bases, and 6 bases lay outside the gene matches. CDR3 DNA: TGCGCCAGCAAACGGACAGGGGCACCCTACGAGCAGTACTTC. It translates to CASKRTGAPYEQYF.

The CDR3 DNA is TGTGCCTGGAGTACTCCGGGAGCTAGCCCCGGGGAGCTGTTTTTT. It yields the protein CAWSTPGASPGELFF. This chain connects TRBV30 to TRBJ2-2, with D tentatively TRBD2 (6 bases). This CDR3 contains 15 residues. CDR1 is GTSNPN and CDR2 is SVGIG in the germline V gene (reference sequence). V lost 2 bases to trimming and J lost 6 bases, with 16 bases between them.

This rearrangement joins TRBV5-8 to TRBJ1-5; D is possibly TRBD1 (5 bases). V was pared by 1 base and J by 6 bases, with 5 bases between. This CDR3 has 12 amino acids. Germline CDR1 SGHTS, CDR2 YDEGEE. The CDR3, as DNA: TGTGCCAGCAGCTTGCAGGGTCAGCCCCAGCATTTT. Amino acid sequence: CASSLQGQPQHF.

The chain uses TRBV5-8 and TRBJ2-7; D assignment may be TRBD1 or TRBD2 (5 bases each). The germline CDR1 and CDR2 sequences are SGHTS and YDEGEE. The CDR3 length is 13 residues. Trimming took 4 bases from V and 3 from J, leaving 11 bases between them. The CDR3 protein is CASSRGPDYEQYF. CDR3 DNA sequence: TGTGCCAGCAGCCGGGGCCCGGACTACGAGCAGTACTTC. Complete variable domain (other parts from reference TRBV5-8 and TRBJ2-7): EAGVTQSPTHLIKTRGQQATLRCSPISGHTSVYWYQQALGLGLQFLLWYDEGEERNRGNFPPRFSGRQFPNYSSELNVNALELEDSALYLCASSRGPDYEQYFGPGTRLTVT.

The rearrangement uses TRBV28 and TRBJ1-2, with D maybe TRBD1 (5 bases). The CDR3 has 13 residues. Trimming took off 6 bases at V and 8 bases at J, with 16 bases between the two ends. Germline CDR1 MDHEN, CDR2 SYDVKM. The CDR3 bases are TGTGCCAGCAGAGACAGCGTATCGGTCGGCTACACCTTC. Its translation is CASRDSVSVGYTF.

The chain recombines TRBV10-3 with TRBJ1-2; D unclear. Trimming removed 5 bases at V and 8 bases at J, with 15 bases between. The CDR3 is 13 amino acids. Germline V gene lookup returns CDR1 ENHRY and CDR2 SYGVKD. The DNA of the CDR3 is TGTGCCATCAGTCACCAGGACCCACGAGGCTACACCTTC. Its protein product is CAISHQDPRGYTF.

This chain links TRBV25-1 with TRBJ1-5; D ambiguous. Germline CDR1 and CDR2: MGHDK and SYGVNS. This CDR3 is built from 13 residues. V was trimmed by 4 bases and J by 13 bases, leaving 17 bases between them. The CDR3 region is CASSGGSHAPQHF. In nucleotides, the CDR3 is TGTGCCAGCAGTGGAGGCTCCCATGCCCCACAGCATTTT. Complete variable domain (other parts from reference TRBV25-1 and TRBJ1-5): EADIYQTPRYLVIGTGKKITLECSQTMGHDKMYWYQQDPGMELHLIHYSYGVNSTEKGDLSSESTVSRIRTEHFPLTLESARPSHTSQYLCASSGGSHAPQHFGDGTRLSIL.

The V call is TRBV27, the J call TRBJ1-6, with 10 nucleotides matching TRBD1. J gave up 6 bases and V 4 bases, and 3 bases lay outside the gene matches. Germline V gene lookup returns CDR1 MNHEY and CDR2 SMNVEV (reference sequence). There are 15 residues in the CDR3. As DNA, the CDR3 is TGTGCCAGCAGTTGGGGACAGGGGAGTAATTCACCCCTCCACTTT. Translated, it gives CASSWGQGSNSPLHF.

The rearrangement links TRBV7-8 to TRBJ1-5; TRBD1 agrees at 7 bases. Per the germline V gene, CDR1 is SGHVS and CDR2 is FQNEAQ. V trimming: 0 bases; J trimming: 1 base; junction bases outside the gene matches: 0. This CDR3 comprises 15 residues. The CDR3 here is CASSLATGSNQPQHF. CDR3 DNA: TGTGCCAGCAGCTTAGCGACAGGGAGCAATCAGCCCCAGCATTTT. The full variable domain, with the rest looked up from reference TRBV7-8 and TRBJ1-5, is GAGVSQSPRYKVAKRGQDVALRCDPISGHVSLFWYQQALGQGPEFLTYFQNEAQLDKSGLPSDRFFAERPEGSVSTLKIQRTQQEDSAVYLCASSLATGSNQPQHFGDGTRLSIL.